This paragraph covers one T cell receptor (beta chain) sequence. These data are taken from a study of blood T cell repertoires in COVID-19. CDR1 is LGHNA and CDR2 is YNFKEQ in the germline V gene. The junction had 9 bases not matched to a gene; V was cut back by 8 bases and J by 2 bases. The CDR3 loop spans 14 amino acids. Assay used: immunoSEQ multiplex PCR; TCRdb lists only in-frame clones, some missing. The top ten hold less than 9% of the sample, which has about 120,000 clones, approximately 82% seen once. Sequenced sample: peripheral blood. The V and J genes are TRBV4-2 and TRBJ2-7; 7 bases are shared with TRBD1. This clonotype originated in a man aged 65 to 79 with active or convalescent COVID-19. CDR3: CASGNRGSTYEQYF. In DNA, the CDR3 is TGTGCCAGCGGAAACAGGGGTTCCACCTACGAGCAGTACTTC.